The T cell receptor beta chain described here comes from a study of Ad26.COV2.S vaccination and SARS-CoV-2 variants. The CDR3 loop spans 16 amino acids. From germline, CDR1 is WSHSY and CDR2 SAAADI. V was clipped by 7 bases and J by 6 bases; unmatched bases: 14. Here immunoSEQ multiplex PCR was the method, and the copy in TCRdb shows in-frame clones only, minus some. The sample includes 350,000 to 600,000 clones, 89% of them seen just once. Treatment in this sample: roughly 20 received Ad26.COV2.S at low or high dose, single or two shots; a few received placebo; per-sample allocation not given. Collection of samples fell on day 63 after the first vaccine or placebo injection.

The J gene is TRBJ2-1, the V gene TRBV10-2, with 8 bases fitting TRBD2. The starting material was peripheral blood, obtained in a trial of Ad26.COV2.S vaccine versus placebo. This sequence originates from a person aged 18-60 years who received the Ad26.COV2.S COVID-19 vaccine or a placebo. The CDR3 region is CASTGGGTTNPNEQFF. CDR3 sequence (DNA): TGCGCCAGCACCGGCGGGGGGACCACAAACCCCAATGAGCAGTTCTTC.